Below, one TCR beta chain is given with its context. Antigen: not known. V shed 7 bases, J shed 1 base, and the junction held 5 bases outside the gene matches. This CDR3 is built from 15 residues. Germline V CDR1 and CDR2: MNHEY, SMNVEV (reference sequence). These data are taken from a study of cytomegalovirus exposure and HLA in healthy donors. Whole-study findings and limits: Some TCR beta chains (roughly 150 of them) were listed as cytomegalovirus-associated. Most TCR sequences were uncommon, yet certain public TCRs appeared in many donors.

Assay used: immunoSEQ multiplex PCR; TCRdb lists only in-frame clones, some missing. The data hold approximately 100,000 clones, with more than 85% observed a single time. This TCR was recovered from a young man in good health and CMV-seropositive. The chain recombines TRBV27 with TRBJ2-1; 9 bases fit TRBD2. Sequencing was performed on PBMCs. As DNA, the CDR3 is TGTGCCAGCAACAGCGGGGGGCGTTCCTACAATGAGCAGTTCTTC. Translated, it gives CASNSGGRSYNEQFF.